Included here is one T cell receptor (beta chain) sequence, with context. This clone was detected once. It lacks a known antigen. No clone much larger than this one lies a single base away; base qualities are absent. This specimen belongs to a study of T cell clones after liver transplantation (dated by TCRdb to about 2019). About the full investigation: The samples were obtained from ITN030ST, a randomized trial that attempted immunosuppression withdrawal within 2 years after liver transplantation. Donor-reactive T cell clones were identified by TCRbeta sequencing following a pre-transplant mixed lymphocyte reaction and were subsequently tracked in post-transplant blood. As an antigen-independent comparator for donor-reactive sequences, third party-reactive TCRbeta sequences were also identified from pre-transplant MLRs. Of the eight recipients, a few were HCV-positive, while the remaining recipients had been transplanted for non-autoimmune, non-viral indications. The subjects received no induction therapy and were kept on standard immunosuppression until randomization at 12-24 months post-transplant. To count as tolerant, a recipient had to stay completely off immunosuppression for at least one year without liver enzymes climbing beyond twice the upper limit of normal. Blood samples were collected pre-transplant, then pre-randomization ahead of withdrawal, and finally post-randomization once withdrawal had either been completed or failed. The study cohort included 8 liver transplant recipients, of whom 3 were classified as tolerant and 5 as non-tolerant.

High-throughput TCRbeta CDR3 sequencing of frozen genomic DNA was performed by immunoSEQ, with PCR amplification, mapping, bias correction and internal controls included. As for how the authors treated the data: Only productive rearrangements were retained, and each unique TCRbeta sequence was defined by its CDR3 nucleotide sequence together with its V and J gene. A sequence counted as donor-reactive only if the sequence showed at least 5-fold expansion in CFSE-low cells compared with unstimulated pre-transplant cells and had a frequency of at least 0.01%. To ensure at least 90% detection power, minimum frequency thresholds were set for each subject based on that subject's lowest-template unstimulated sample. Jensen-Shannon divergence between the top 1000 TCRbeta sequences post-transplant and pre-transplant was used to measure repertoire turnover. Changes in detection of donor-reactive sequences were assessed with two-sided Fisher's exact tests. Entries here come from immuneACCESS through TCRdb and include only in-frame sequences with V and J called. Some clones fail to appear in such tables; in the studies checked, an unresolved V gene covers under half of the shortfall, and the cause of the remainder is unknown. V and J calls plus clone size are reproduced from that table; the DNA served to infer D and trimming. The sample data list some 120,000 clones, and 90% of these were observed just once. The top ten clones comprise 0.65% to 0.95% of the sample.

Thawed unstimulated PBMCs were stained for CD3, CD4 and CD8 and FACS-sorted into CD3+CD4+ and CD3+CD8+ populations. Each of the 8 studied subjects was randomized to immunosuppression withdrawal. The Qiagen DNeasy Blood and Tissue Kit was used for isolation of genomic DNA. The CDR3, from cysteine to phenylalanine, totals 13 residues. Only the CDR3 part of the read is kept: 39 bases, read in frame from the first base. General findings and caveats noted by the study authors: Conclusions were preliminary, limited by small, heterogeneous patient numbers and non-standardized post-transplant time points. In 5 of 8 subjects, regardless of tolerance or HCV status, circulating donor-reactive CD4 TCRbeta sequences dropped significantly post-transplant. Since no allograft tissue specimens were available, donor-reactive T cells may have migrated into the graft instead of being deleted. Low numbers of available donor cells limited the measurable donor-reactive repertoire in two subjects. Donor-reactive sequences declined more than third party-reactive ones, suggesting partial antigen-specific deletion unrelated to withdrawal success. When repertoire turnover was accounted for, significantly reduced detection of donor-reactive sequences was found in 7 of 8 subjects for CD4 and in 8 of 8 subjects for CD8.

The specimen comprised CD4+ T cells from blood, sampled 12 months after liver transplant. The receptor's source is a human patient who received a liver transplant. Following a transplant, a fraction of the T cells may be traceable to the graft donor. The rearrangement combines TRBV21-1 with TRBJ2-7. TRBV21-1 is a recognized pseudogene. This receptor carries the CDR3 CARVRDGSYEQYF. The bases are TGTGCCAGAGTCCGGGACGGATCCTACGAGCAGTACTTC.